This T cell receptor (beta chain) was sequenced during a study of post-analysis software for immune sequencing data. Study-level background: Included courses were relapsing-remitting and secondary progressive multiple sclerosis; progressive-relapsing multiple sclerosis was also included.

The CDR3 has 18 residues. Losses at the gene ends were 3 bases for V and 1 base for J; bases not matched to a gene: 14. The germline V gene has CDR1 KGHSH and CDR2 LQKENI. Unique molecular identifiers had been added to the TCR beta cDNA libraries. TCRdb ran MiXCR on the PCR reads and lists one entry per CDR3 protein. The table has about 380,000 distinct CDR3 sequences, roughly 30% seen once. About this clonotype itself: The target antigen is unknown.

Findings of the study overall: The study found significantly lower normalized Chao1 diversity in multiple sclerosis patients than in controls. Controls had lower frequencies than patients of about 5 TRBV segments, which included TRBV5-6, TRBV5-1 and TRBV20-1. Samples prepared in the same batch strongly co-clustered by F measure.

Sequenced sample: blood. The rearrangement links TRBV18 to TRBJ2-7, with 8 bases matching TRBD2. This receptor was identified in a girl aged 10-17 years with multiple sclerosis. CDR3 in amino acids: CASSPTGGVAGRSYEQYF. DNA for the CDR3: TGTGCCAGCTCACCGACCGGGGGGGTAGCGGGGCGGTCCTACGAGCAGTACTTC.